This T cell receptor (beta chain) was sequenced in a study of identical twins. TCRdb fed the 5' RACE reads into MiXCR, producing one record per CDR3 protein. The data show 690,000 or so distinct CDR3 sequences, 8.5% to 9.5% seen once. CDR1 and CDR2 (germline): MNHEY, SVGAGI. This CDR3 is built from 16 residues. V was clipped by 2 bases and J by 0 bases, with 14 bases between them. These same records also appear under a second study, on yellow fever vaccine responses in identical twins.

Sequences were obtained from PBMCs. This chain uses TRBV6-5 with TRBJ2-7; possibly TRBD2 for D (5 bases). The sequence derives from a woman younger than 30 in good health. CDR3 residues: CASSYTADWLSYEQYF. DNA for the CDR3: TGTGCCAGCAGTTACACCGCGGACTGGCTCTCCTACGAGCAGTACTTC.